A selection of T cell receptor beta chains follows, all from one sample in a study of a mutant IDH1 vaccine in newly diagnosed glioma. Libraries were prepared by immunoSEQ multiplex PCR; TCRdb keeps only in-frame clonotypes and omits some of them. The data show roughly 40,000 clones, roughly nine tenths seen once. Which antigens these TCRs recognize remains unknown. Specimen: PBMCs, collected from a glioma patient whose treatment included an IDH1 peptide vaccine. These receptors came from a middle-aged man with glioma. Each CDR3 is given with its conserved first and last residue. Each record gives: CDR3 length, J gene, clone size, D gene, V gene, CDR3 protein, CDR3 DNA. The D gene is left open where the match is weak. Not every row has a clone size; where given, it reads once, few, many or a size class.

cdr3_length: 14; j_call: TRBJ1-4; clone_size: .; d_call: .; v_call: TRBV6-1; cdr3_aa: CASSRSWGGEKLFF; cdr3_nt: TGTGCCAGCAGTCGGTCCTGGGGGGGTGAAAAACTGTTTTTT
cdr3_length: 13; j_call: TRBJ2-1; clone_size: .; d_call: .; v_call: TRBV10-1; cdr3_aa: CASSVTAYNEQFF; cdr3_nt: TGCGCCAGCAGTGTTACGGCCTACAATGAGCAGTTCTTC
cdr3_length: 14; j_call: TRBJ1-4; clone_size: .; d_call: TRBD1; v_call: TRBV7-9; cdr3_aa: CASSQGQGREKLFF; cdr3_nt: TGTGCCAGCAGCCAGGGACAGGGGAGGGAAAAACTGTTTTTT
cdr3_length: 13; j_call: TRBJ2-3; clone_size: .; d_call: .; v_call: TRBV7-8; cdr3_aa: CASSLEAWDTQYF; cdr3_nt: TGTGCCAGCAGCTTAGAAGCCTGGGATACGCAGTATTTT
cdr3_length: 18; j_call: TRBJ2-3; clone_size: .; d_call: .; v_call: TRBV21-1; cdr3_aa: CASSKERGSGDGTDTQYF; cdr3_nt: TGTGCCAGCAGCAAAGAAAGAGGGAGCGGGGACGGCACAGATACGCAGTATTTT
cdr3_length: 12; j_call: TRBJ1-5; clone_size: .; d_call: TRBD1; v_call: TRBV29-1; cdr3_aa: CSVGDRNQPQHF; cdr3_nt: TGCAGCGTTGGGGACAGAAATCAGCCCCAGCATTTT
cdr3_length: 15; j_call: TRBJ2-2; clone_size: .; d_call: TRBD1; v_call: TRBV9; cdr3_aa: CASSHGTANTGELFF; cdr3_nt: TGTGCCAGCAGCCATGGGACAGCGAACACCGGGGAGCTGTTTTTT
cdr3_length: 15; j_call: TRBJ2-5; clone_size: .; d_call: .; v_call: TRBV28; cdr3_aa: CASSLGERSVETQYF; cdr3_nt: TGTGCCAGCAGTTTAGGGGAACGGTCGGTGGAGACCCAGTACTTC
cdr3_length: 14; j_call: TRBJ1-2; clone_size: few; d_call: .; v_call: TRBV14; cdr3_aa: CASSPLGGAARSTF; cdr3_nt: TGTGCCAGCAGCCCTTTAGGAGGGGCCGCTAGGAGCACCTTC
cdr3_length: 14; j_call: TRBJ2-5; clone_size: .; d_call: TRBD2; v_call: TRBV28; cdr3_aa: CASIKGGTRETQYF; cdr3_nt: TGTGCCAGCATTAAGGGCGGGACTAGAGAGACCCAGTACTTC
cdr3_length: 14; j_call: TRBJ2-1; clone_size: .; d_call: .; v_call: TRBV13; cdr3_aa: CASSLGSAYNEQFF; cdr3_nt: TGTGCCAGCAGCTTAGGGTCAGCGTACAATGAGCAGTTCTTC
cdr3_length: 15; j_call: TRBJ2-7; clone_size: once; d_call: TRBD2; v_call: TRBV14; cdr3_aa: CASSQGQRGPYEQYF; cdr3_nt: TGTGCCAGCAGCCAAGGCCAGCGGGGGCCCTACGAGCAGTACTTC
cdr3_length: 15; j_call: TRBJ2-3; clone_size: .; d_call: TRBD2; v_call: TRBV6-5; cdr3_aa: CASSTGGLAVDTQYF; cdr3_nt: TGTGCCAGCAGTACGGGGGGACTAGCGGTAGATACGCAGTATTTT
cdr3_length: 14; j_call: TRBJ1-2; clone_size: .; d_call: .; v_call: TRBV10-2; cdr3_aa: CASSEGVLSYGYTF; cdr3_nt: TGCGCCAGCAGTGAGGGGGTTTTATCCTATGGCTACACCTTC
cdr3_length: 18; j_call: TRBJ1-3; clone_size: .; d_call: TRBD1; v_call: TRBV27; cdr3_aa: CASRQAGTGLRSGNTIYF; cdr3_nt: TGTGCCAGCCGACAGGCCGGGACAGGGCTCCGATCTGGAAACACCATATATTTT
cdr3_length: 12; j_call: TRBJ2-5; clone_size: once; d_call: .; v_call: TRBV2; cdr3_aa: CASKGVGETQYF; cdr3_nt: TGTGCCAGCAAGGGGGTGGGTGAGACCCAGTACTTC
cdr3_length: 16; j_call: TRBJ2-5; clone_size: .; d_call: TRBD2; v_call: TRBV27; cdr3_aa: CASSPRGLAGLETQYF; cdr3_nt: TGTGCCAGCAGTCCCCGGGGACTAGCGGGATTGGAGACCCAGTACTTC
cdr3_length: 14; j_call: TRBJ1-2; clone_size: .; d_call: TRBD1; v_call: TRBV4-3; cdr3_aa: CASSPQQGSYGYTF; cdr3_nt: TGCGCCAGCAGCCCACAACAGGGGTCCTATGGCTACACCTTC
cdr3_length: 13; j_call: TRBJ2-5; clone_size: once; d_call: .; v_call: TRBV12-5; cdr3_aa: CASGLGTQETQYF; cdr3_nt: TGTGCTAGTGGGCTTGGCACCCAAGAGACCCAGTACTTC
cdr3_length: 16; j_call: TRBJ2-2; clone_size: .; d_call: TRBD2; v_call: TRBV27; cdr3_aa: CASSQGLAGNTGELFF; cdr3_nt: TGTGCCAGCAGCCAGGGACTAGCGGGGAACACCGGGGAGCTGTTTTTT
cdr3_length: 13; j_call: TRBJ2-7; clone_size: .; d_call: TRBD1; v_call: TRBV29-1; cdr3_aa: CSVEGDRDYEQYF; cdr3_nt: TGCAGCGTTGAAGGAGACAGGGACTACGAGCAGTACTTC
cdr3_length: 17; j_call: TRBJ1-2; clone_size: .; d_call: .; v_call: TRBV5-1; cdr3_aa: CASSLGSRTRNGGVWTF; cdr3_nt: TGCGCCAGCAGCTTGGGGTCCCGGACTCGAAACGGCGGGGTATGGACCTTC
cdr3_length: 18; j_call: TRBJ2-3; clone_size: .; d_call: .; v_call: TRBV2; cdr3_aa: CASSEAGSPIISTDTQYF; cdr3_nt: TGTGCCAGCAGTGAAGCGGGGTCGCCTATAATATCCACAGATACGCAGTATTTT
cdr3_length: 14; j_call: TRBJ1-5; clone_size: .; d_call: .; v_call: TRBV27; cdr3_aa: CASSSLDSNQPQHF; cdr3_nt: TGTGCCAGCAGTTCCTTAGATAGCAATCAGCCCCAGCATTTT
cdr3_length: 19; j_call: TRBJ2-6; clone_size: .; d_call: TRBD1; v_call: TRBV7-2; cdr3_aa: CASSTNRGRLQLGANVLTF; cdr3_nt: TGTGCCAGCAGCACCAACAGGGGGCGCCTCCAGCTCGGGGCCAACGTCCTGACTTTC
cdr3_length: 15; j_call: TRBJ2-7; clone_size: .; d_call: TRBD2; v_call: TRBV30; cdr3_aa: CAWTSRGGLTYEQYF; cdr3_nt: TGTGCCTGGACCTCACGGGGGGGCTTAACCTACGAGCAGTACTTC
cdr3_length: 12; j_call: TRBJ2-3; clone_size: .; d_call: .; v_call: TRBV7-9; cdr3_aa: CASSPPTDTQYF; cdr3_nt: TGTGCCAGCAGCCCCCCTACAGATACGCAGTATTTT
cdr3_length: 16; j_call: TRBJ2-5; clone_size: .; d_call: TRBD1; v_call: TRBV5-1; cdr3_aa: CASSPGRQGFQETQYF; cdr3_nt: TGCGCCAGCAGCCCGGGGCGACAGGGGTTTCAAGAGACCCAGTACTTC